This paragraph covers one TCR beta chain sequence. This CDR3 has 16 amino acids. Between the trimmed V and J ends, which lost 8 bases and 2 bases, there was a span of 19 bases. CDR1 is SEHNR, CDR2 FQNEAQ, per germline (reference sequence). Measured with immunoSEQ multiplex PCR; TCRdb has only the in-frame clones, and not every one. The table records more than 70,000 clones, around nine tenths of them present only once. This sample is drawn from a study of T cell responses to AZD1222 COVID-19 vaccine. Material: peripheral blood, obtained on day 0 of AZD1222 vaccination. The rearrangement joins TRBV7-9 to TRBJ1-5; no reliable D call. The clonotype comes from an adult in good health. CDR3 amino acids: CASPSTSSRGNQPQHF. The CDR3 DNA follows: TGTGCCAGCCCCTCGACCTCCTCAAGGGGCAATCAGCCCCAGCATTTT.